This TCR beta chain was captured in a study of CD8 T cells in ankylosing spondylitis. The study, taken as a whole, reports: As reported, disease-linked clones showed significant enrichment in matched ankylosing spondylitis synovial fluid. Previously reported in reactive arthritis synovial fluid and blood were some of the motif variants. Made up of 7 to 9 highly homologous variants, a TCR beta motif appeared characteristic of ankylosing spondylitis blood.

J was trimmed by 4 bases and V by 4 bases; bases with no gene match: 9. The CDR3 totals 16 residues. Germline V gene sequence: CDR1 SGHRS, CDR2 YFSETQ. As the method for making TCR beta libraries, quantitative 5'-RACE with molecular barcodes was used. TCRdb fed the 5' RACE reads into MiXCR, producing one record per CDR3 protein. The sample has a few hundred thousand distinct CDR3 sequences; 20% are singletons. This clonotype was recorded a few times. Its matching antigen is unknown. This TCR came from a male donor with ankylosing spondylitis or in good health (not recorded which). Sequencing input: blood, either unsorted or a sorted T cell fraction (not recorded which). The rearrangement joins TRBV5-1 to TRBJ2-2, with 8 bases lining up with TRBD1. The CDR3 here is CASSLAPTGVTGELFF. The CDR3 DNA reads TGCGCCAGCAGCCTCGCACCGACAGGGGTCACCGGGGAGCTGTTTTTT. The complete variable domain, with remaining parts taken from reference TRBV5-1 and TRBJ2-2, reads KAGVTQTPRYLIKTRGQQVTLSCSPISGHRSVSWYQQTPGQGLQFLFEYFSETQRNKGNFPGRFSGRQFSNSRSEMNVSTLELGDSALYLCASSLAPTGVTGELFFGEGSRLTVL.